This T cell receptor beta chain was profiled in a study of CD8 T cells in ankylosing spondylitis. General study points: For ankylosing spondylitis blood, a TCR beta motif of 7 to 9 highly homologous variants appeared characteristic. Disease-linked clones bore a CD8+ phenotype, appearing relatively rarely in peripheral blood.

CDR1 and CDR2 (germline): DFQATT, SNEGSKA (reference sequence). This CDR3 comprises 14 residues. The V gene lost 6 bases and the J gene lost 2 bases, with 15 bases spanning the gap. TCRdb recomputed calls from the 5' RACE reads with MiXCR, one row per CDR3 protein. Of fewer than 650,000 distinct CDR3 sequences in the sample, approximately 12% were seen once. This clonotype was counted between two and nine times. What it recognizes is unknown. This sequence originates from a male donor with ankylosing spondylitis. Sequenced material: blood, either unsorted or a sorted T cell fraction (not recorded which). J is TRBJ2-3 and V is TRBV20-1; TRBD2 might be the D (6 bases). Here the CDR3 DNA reads TGCAGTGCCGGGACTCCCCCCTACACAGATACGCAGTATTTT. Its translation: CSAGTPPYTDTQYF.